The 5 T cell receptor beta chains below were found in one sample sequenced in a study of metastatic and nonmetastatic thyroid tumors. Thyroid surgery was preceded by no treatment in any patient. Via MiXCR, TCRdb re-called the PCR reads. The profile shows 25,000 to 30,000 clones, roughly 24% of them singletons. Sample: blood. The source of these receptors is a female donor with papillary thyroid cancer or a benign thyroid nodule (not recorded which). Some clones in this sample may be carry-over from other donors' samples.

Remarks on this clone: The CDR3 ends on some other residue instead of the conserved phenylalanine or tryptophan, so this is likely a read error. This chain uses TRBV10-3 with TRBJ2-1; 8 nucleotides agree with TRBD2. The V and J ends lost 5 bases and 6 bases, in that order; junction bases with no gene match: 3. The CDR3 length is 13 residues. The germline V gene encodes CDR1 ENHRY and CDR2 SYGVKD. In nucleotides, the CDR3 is TGTGCCATCAGTAGCGGGAGTAGCAATGAGCAGTTCCTC. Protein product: CAISSGSSNEQFL.

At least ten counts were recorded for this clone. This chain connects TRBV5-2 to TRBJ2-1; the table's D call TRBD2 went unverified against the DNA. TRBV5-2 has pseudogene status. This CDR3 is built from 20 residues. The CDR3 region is CASKGRGGLAGGLPSYEQFF. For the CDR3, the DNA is TGTGCCAGCAAGGGCAGGGGGGGACTAGCGGGAGGCCTACCGTCATATGAGCAGTTCTTC.

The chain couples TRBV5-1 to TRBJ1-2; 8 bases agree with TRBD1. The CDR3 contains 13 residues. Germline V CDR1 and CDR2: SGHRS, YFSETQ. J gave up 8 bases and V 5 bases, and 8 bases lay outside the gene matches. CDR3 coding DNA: TGCGCCAGCAGGCCCGGGACAGGAAGCGGCTACACCTTC. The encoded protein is CASRPGTGSGYTF.

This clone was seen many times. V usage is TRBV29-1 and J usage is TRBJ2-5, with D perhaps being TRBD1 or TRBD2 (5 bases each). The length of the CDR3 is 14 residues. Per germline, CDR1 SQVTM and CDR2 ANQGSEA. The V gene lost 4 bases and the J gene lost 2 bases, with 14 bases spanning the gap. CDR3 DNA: TGCAGCGTTGCGCAGGTAGAGGGGCAAGAGACCCAGTACTTC. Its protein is CSVAQVEGQETQYF. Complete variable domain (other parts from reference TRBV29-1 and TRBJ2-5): SAVISQKPSRDICQRGTSLTIQCQVDSQVTMMFWYRQQPGQSLTLIATANQGSEATYESGFVIDKFPISRPNLTFSTLTVSNMSPEDSSIYLCSVAQVEGQETQYFGPGTRLLVL.

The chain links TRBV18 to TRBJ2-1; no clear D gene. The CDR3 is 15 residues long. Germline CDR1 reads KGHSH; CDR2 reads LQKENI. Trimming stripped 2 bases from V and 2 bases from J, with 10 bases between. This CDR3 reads CASSPGATTYNEQFF. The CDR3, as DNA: TGTGCCAGCTCACCAGGCGCCACAACCTACAATGAGCAGTTCTTC.